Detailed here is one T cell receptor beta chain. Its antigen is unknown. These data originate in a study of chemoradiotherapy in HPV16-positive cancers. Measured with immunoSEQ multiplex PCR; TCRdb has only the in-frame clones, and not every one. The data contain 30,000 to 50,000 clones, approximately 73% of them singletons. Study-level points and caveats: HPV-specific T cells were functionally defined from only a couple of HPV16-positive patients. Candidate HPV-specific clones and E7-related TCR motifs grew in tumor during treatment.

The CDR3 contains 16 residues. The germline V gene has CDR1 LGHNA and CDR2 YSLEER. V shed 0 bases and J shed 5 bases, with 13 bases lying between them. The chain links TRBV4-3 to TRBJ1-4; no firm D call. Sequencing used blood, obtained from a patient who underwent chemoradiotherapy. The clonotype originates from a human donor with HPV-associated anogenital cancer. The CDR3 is CASSQDAAYRNEKLFF. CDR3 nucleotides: TGCGCCAGCAGCCAAGATGCGGCATATCGGAATGAAAAACTGTTTTTT.